This TCR beta chain was documented in a study of early T cells in non-severe SARS-CoV-2 infection. Deletions cut 5 bases from V and 5 bases from J, with 12 bases between. The germline CDR1 and CDR2 sequences are MNHEY and SMNVEV (reference sequence). The CDR3 runs to 13 residues. TCRdb called the 5' RACE reads again in MiXCR, with one record for every CDR3 protein. The sample lists 25,000 to 35,000 distinct CDR3 sequences; less than 6% were seen once. This clonotype was detected many times. The starting material was whole blood, obtained at baseline. The chain is built from TRBV27 and TRBJ2-5; D possibly corresponds to TRBD2 (6 bases). This TCR was recovered from an adult who was a healthcare worker with PCR-confirmed SARS-CoV-2 infection or an uninfected control (not recorded which). As DNA, the CDR3 is TGTGCCAGCAGTCACCGGAGGGAGGAGACCCAGTACTTC. Translating gives CASSHRREETQYF.